The text below deals with one T cell receptor (beta chain). The antigen it binds to is not known. Per-nucleotide qualities are absent, and no much larger clonotype sits a single base away. This sample was included in a study of blood T cell repertoires in COVID-19 (dated by TCRdb to 2020 to 2022). With regard to the full study: The collaborator samples originated in the United States, Italy and Spain and spanned the acute and convalescent phases of COVID-19. The material from the prospective study consisted of cDNA or gDNA derived from T cells, B-cell-depleted T cells, or PBMCs. Subjects who had been exposed to COVID-19, were actively infected with it, or had recovered from it provided the deeply sampled blood TCRbeta repertoires that made up the dataset. The repertoires were made available in a free public database intended to serve as a resource for research on the immune response to SARS-CoV-2. Samples were obtained from the ongoing ImmuneRACE study (first 160 participants) and from over 1,000 subjects provided by 6 global collaborators. A de-identified subject ID, COVID-19 status, age in years and sex were almost always included in the sample metadata. Where available, HLA class I and class II types were taken from metadata supplied by the sample provider and were not determined by assay-based typing.

The collaborating institutions used their own protocols to collect whole blood in K2EDTA tubes. For TCRbeta analysis, collaborator samples were shipped as frozen whole blood, as isolated PBMCs, or as DNA extracted from either sample type. Cut back by 0 bases and 7 bases, the V and J ends lie 12 bases apart. From the germline V gene, CDR1 is MNHEY and CDR2 is SVGEGT. The CDR3 sequence holds 14 residues, the cysteine and phenylalanine included. Only the CDR3 portion is preserved as DNA: 42 bases, with reading frame beginning at the first base. TCRbeta CDR3 regions were amplified from genomic DNA by means of the immunoSEQ Assay, a bias-controlled multiplex PCR. Turning to the authors' computational methods: Within the assay, amplification of reference gene primers was used to estimate how many nucleated cells each sample contained. To quantify the absolute abundance of each unique TCRbeta CDR3 rearrangement, sequence reads were collapsed and filtered. For each sample, productive Simpson clonality was calculated as the square root of Simpson's diversity index across productive rearrangements. TCRdb provides this immuneACCESS table in a form limited to in-frame rearrangements. Some clones are lacking; in checked studies, under half of them reflect an unresolved V gene, and why the rest are absent is not known. V and J calls and clone size are those listed in that table; D and trimming were worked out from the DNA. The sample table records approximately 250,000 clones; around 82% of these occur just once. Roughly 8.6% of the sample is in the top ten clones.

Here is what the overall study found, with its caveats: The amount of clinical and demographic metadata varied by source and participant and was provided uncurated.

This chain joins TRBV6-2 or TRBV6-3 to TRBJ1-2, with the D gene uncertain. Sequenced: peripheral blood. The sequence came from a human donor in a cohort sampled during active COVID-19. The sequenced DNA: TGTGCCAGCAGTTACTCGGGCCGGTCGGCTGGCTACACCTTC. Its protein product is CASSYSGRSAGYTF.